This T cell receptor (beta chain) was recorded in a study of shared clonotypes between healthy human individuals. Naive CD8 isolation took CD45RO-negative cells positively selected for CCR7 and excluded terminally differentiated effector memory CD45RA+ cells. With 0 bases removed from V and 0 bases from J, the gap between germline ends came to 10 bases. There are 16 residues in the CDR3. In germline, CDR1 is SGHRS, CDR2 YFSETQ. Authors' data handling: ImmunoSEQ gave junction-only sequences without quality scores, so filtering differed. Assay: immunoSEQ multiplex PCR; the TCRdb copy retains only in-frame clones and omits some. Clone size and the V and J calls come from that table; the DNA yielded D and trimming. The sample contains about 700,000 clones, under 95% of which appear only once.

This TCR derives from a man under 40 in good health. Sequenced: naive CD8+ T cells sorted from blood. The chain links TRBV5-1 to TRBJ2-1, with D possibly TRBD1 on 7 matching bases. CDR3 DNA sequence: TGCGCCAGCAGCTTGGACCAGGGGGGCTCCTACAATGAGCAGTTCTTC. It is translated as CASSLDQGGSYNEQFF.